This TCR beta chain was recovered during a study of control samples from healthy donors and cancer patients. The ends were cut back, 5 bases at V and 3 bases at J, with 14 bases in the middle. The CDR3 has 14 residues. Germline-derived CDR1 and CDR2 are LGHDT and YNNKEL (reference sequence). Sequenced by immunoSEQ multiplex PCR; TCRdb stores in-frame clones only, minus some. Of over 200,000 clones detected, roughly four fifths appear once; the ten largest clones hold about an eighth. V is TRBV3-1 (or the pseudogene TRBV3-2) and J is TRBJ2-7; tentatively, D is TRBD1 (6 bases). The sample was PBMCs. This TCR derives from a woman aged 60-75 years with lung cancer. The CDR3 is CASSARDINYEQYF. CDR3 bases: TGTGCCAGCAGCGCCCGGGACATAAACTACGAGCAGTACTTC.